Below, one T cell receptor beta chain is given with its context. No cognate antigen has been identified for it. There are no base qualities to consult, and no much larger clone falls within one base. The immunoSEQ Assay, a bias-controlled multiplex PCR, was used to amplify TCRbeta CDR3 regions from genomic DNA. For the original study's pipeline: The number of nucleated cells in each sample was estimated from the amplification of reference gene primers within the assay. Sequence reads were collapsed and filtered to measure the absolute abundance of every unique TCRbeta CDR3 rearrangement. For each sample, productive Simpson clonality was calculated as the square root of Simpson's diversity index over productive rearrangements. TCRdb's version of the immuneACCESS table is confined to in-frame rearrangements and falls short of the full clone set. An unresolved V gene accounts for under half of the shortfall where checked; the remainder is of unknown origin. The D gene and trimming were derived from the DNA, and the V and J assignments and clone size from that table. This sample holds 73,000 or so clones; about 83% were observed only once. Of the sample, approximately 6% is held by the ten largest clones.

This sample was included in a study of blood T cell repertoires in COVID-19 (TCRdb year 2020). For the study in its entirety: Collaborator samples came from the United States, Italy and Spain and covered acute and convalescent phases of COVID-19. Where HLA class I and class II types were available, the types were taken from metadata supplied by the sample provider, not from assay-based typing. Samples came from the ongoing ImmuneRACE study (first 160 participants) plus 1,254 subjects from 6 global collaborators. Nearly every sample came with metadata listing a de-identified subject ID, COVID-19 status, age in years and sex. The repertoires were released in a freely available public database intended as a resource for research on the immune response to SARS-CoV-2. The material from the prospective study consisted of cDNA or gDNA derived from T cells, B-cell-depleted T cells, or PBMCs. Deeply sampled blood TCRbeta repertoires from subjects exposed to, actively infected with, or recovered from COVID-19 were included in the dataset.

The CDR3 runs 14 amino acids, cysteine and phenylalanine included. The DNA shown is the 42-base CDR3, in frame from base 1. The germline V gene supplies CDR1 SGHRS and CDR2 YFSETQ. After removal of 3 bases from V and 5 bases from J, the junction retains 4 bases not matched to a gene. What the work shows at the level of the full study, not this receptor alone: Clinical and demographic metadata were provided uncurated, with the amount varying by source and participant.

Each collaborating institution followed its own protocols to collect whole blood in K2EDTA tubes. Collaborator samples were shipped for TCRbeta analysis as frozen whole blood, isolated PBMCs, or DNA extracted from either sample type. The rearranged segments are TRBV5-1 and TRBJ2-3; 9 bases in between match TRBD2. The specimen sequenced was peripheral blood. The receptor's source is an older woman with acute or convalescent COVID-19. CDR3 sequence: CASSWGLAEDTQYF. The nucleotides are TGCGCCAGCAGCTGGGGACTAGCTGAAGATACGCAGTATTTT. The CDR3, completed at both ends by the reference TRBV5-1 and TRBJ2-3 genes, gives the full variable domain KAGVTQTPRYLIKTRGQQVTLSCSPISGHRSVSWYQQTPGQGLQFLFEYFSETQRNKGNFPGRFSGRQFSNSRSEMNVSTLELGDSALYLCASSWGLAEDTQYFGPGTRLTVL.